The present T cell receptor (beta chain) was sequenced within a study of blood T cell repertoires in COVID-19. The ends lost 4 bases at V and 1 base at J; junction bases unmatched: 11. The CDR3 is 17 amino acids. Germline loops: CDR1 LGHDT, CDR2 YNNKEL (reference sequence). One Seattle source followed patients from active infection through their disease course. In the original analysis: Estimated nucleated cell counts came from reference gene primer amplification. Profiled with immunoSEQ multiplex PCR; TCRdb holds only in-frame clones, not every one. That table gives V, J and clone size, and the DNA gave D and trimming. The sample records 100,000 to 150,000 clones, roughly 91% being singletons. This clone was observed a single time.

The chain employs TRBV3-1 (or the pseudogene TRBV3-2) and TRBJ1-2; TRBD1 matches 8 bases. The source is a man aged 60 to 69 with COVID-19, enrolled during active disease. Input material: peripheral blood. CDR3 sequence (DNA): TGTGCCAGCAGCCTTCAGGGGGCTCTGGGGAATAACTATGGCTACACCTTC. This gives the protein CASSLQGALGNNYGYTF.